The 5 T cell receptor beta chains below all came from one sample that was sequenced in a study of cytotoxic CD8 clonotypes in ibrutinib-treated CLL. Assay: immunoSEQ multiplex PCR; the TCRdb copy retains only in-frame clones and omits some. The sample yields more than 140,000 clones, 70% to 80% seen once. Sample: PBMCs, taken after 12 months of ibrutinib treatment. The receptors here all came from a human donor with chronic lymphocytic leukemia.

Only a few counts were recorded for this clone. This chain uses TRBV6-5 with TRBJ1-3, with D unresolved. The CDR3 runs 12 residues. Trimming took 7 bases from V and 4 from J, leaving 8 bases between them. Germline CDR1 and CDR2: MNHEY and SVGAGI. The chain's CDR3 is CASTGTGNTIYF. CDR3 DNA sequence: TGTGCCAGCACGGGTACAGGAAACACCATATATTTT.

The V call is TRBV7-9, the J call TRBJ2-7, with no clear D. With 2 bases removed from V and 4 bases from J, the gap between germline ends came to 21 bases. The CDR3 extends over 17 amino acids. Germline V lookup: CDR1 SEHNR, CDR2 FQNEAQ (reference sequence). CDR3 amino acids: CASSLPRGRPLPYEQYF. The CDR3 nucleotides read TGTGCCAGCAGCTTACCTCGTGGCAGACCCCTGCCTTACGAGCAGTACTTC.

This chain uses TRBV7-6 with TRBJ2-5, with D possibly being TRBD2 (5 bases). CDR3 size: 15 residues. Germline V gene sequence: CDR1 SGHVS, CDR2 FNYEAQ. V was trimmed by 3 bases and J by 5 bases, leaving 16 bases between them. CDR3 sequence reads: CASSFYLGETETQYF. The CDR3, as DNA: TGTGCCAGCAGCTTCTACCTGGGAGAAACCGAGACCCAGTACTTC.

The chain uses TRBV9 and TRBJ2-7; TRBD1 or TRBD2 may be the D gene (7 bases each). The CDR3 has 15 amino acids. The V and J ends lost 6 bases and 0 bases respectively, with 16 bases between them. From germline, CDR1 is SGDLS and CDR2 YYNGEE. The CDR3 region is CASTRGGATSYEQYF. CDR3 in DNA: TGTGCCAGCACCAGGGGGGGTGCCACCTCCTACGAGCAGTACTTC. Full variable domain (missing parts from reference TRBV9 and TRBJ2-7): DSGVTQTPKHLITATGQRVTLRCSPRSGDLSVYWYQQSLDQGLQFLIQYYNGEERAKGNILERFSAQQFPDLHSELNLSSLELGDSALYFCASTRGGATSYEQYFGPGTRLTVT.

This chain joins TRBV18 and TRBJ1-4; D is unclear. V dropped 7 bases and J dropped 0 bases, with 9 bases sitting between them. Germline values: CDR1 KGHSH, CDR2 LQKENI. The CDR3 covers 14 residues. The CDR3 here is CASFSGTTNEKLFF. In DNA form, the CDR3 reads TGTGCCAGCTTCTCGGGGACAACTAATGAAAAACTGTTTTTT.